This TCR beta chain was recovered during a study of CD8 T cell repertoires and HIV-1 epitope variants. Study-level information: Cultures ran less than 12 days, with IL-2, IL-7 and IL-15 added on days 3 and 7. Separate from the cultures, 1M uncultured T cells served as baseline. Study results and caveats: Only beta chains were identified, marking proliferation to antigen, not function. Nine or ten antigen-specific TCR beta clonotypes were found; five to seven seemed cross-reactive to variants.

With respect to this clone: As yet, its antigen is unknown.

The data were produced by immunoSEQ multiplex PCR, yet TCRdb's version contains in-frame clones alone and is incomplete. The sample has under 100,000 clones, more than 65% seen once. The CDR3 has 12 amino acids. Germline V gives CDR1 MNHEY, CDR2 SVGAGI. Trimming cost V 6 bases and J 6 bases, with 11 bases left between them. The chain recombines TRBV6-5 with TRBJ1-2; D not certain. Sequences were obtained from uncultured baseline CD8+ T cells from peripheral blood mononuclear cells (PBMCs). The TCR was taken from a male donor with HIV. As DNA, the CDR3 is TGTGCCAGCAGCCCGACCCCCGATGGCTACACCTTC. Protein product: CASSPTPDGYTF.